Listed below are T cell receptor beta chains from one sample, sequenced in a study of OX40 agonist ivuxolimab in advanced cancers. TCRdb's table, derived via immunoSEQ multiplex PCR, lists solely in-frame clones and lacks some. The table records under 20,000 clones, around 70% of them present only once. The sample here was CD4+ or CD8+ T cells sorted from blood, taken in a trial of the OX40 agonist ivuxolimab. The receptors were gathered from an adult with an advanced solid tumor such as melanoma, head and neck, liver or kidney cancer. The CDR3 runs from the conserved cysteine through the conserved F or W. A D gene is named only where the DNA matches it firmly. For some rows the clone size is stated as once, few or many, or as a class when expanded; others skip it.

d_call,j_call,clone_size,v_call,cdr3_nt,cdr3_aa
TRBD2,TRBJ2-1,NA,TRBV29-1,TGCAGCGTTGACGGGGGGGGCGGCGCAGGAGGTTCCTACAATGAGCAGTTCTTC,CSVDGGGGAGGSYNEQFF
NA,TRBJ1-2,NA,TRBV29-1,TGCAGCGCTCCGAGTCCCTATGGCTACACCTTC,CSAPSPYGYTF
NA,TRBJ2-1,medium-sized,TRBV5-1,TGCGCCAGCAGCTTGAGGGTTGGCCACTTATACAATGAGCAGTTCTTC,CASSLRVGHLYNEQFF
NA,TRBJ2-3,NA,TRBV6-8,TGTGCCAGCGGTTGGAACACAGATACGCAGTATTTT,CASGWNTDTQYF
NA,TRBJ2-7,NA,TRBV4-3,TGCGCCAGCAGCCAAGATCTTAACAGCCCCTACGAGCAGTACTTC,CASSQDLNSPYEQYF
NA,TRBJ1-1,NA,TRBV11-2,TGTGCCAGCAGCTTAGATCAAGGCCGGGAGTGGTACGACACTGAAGCTTTCTTT,CASSLDQGREWYDTEAFF
TRBD2,TRBJ2-5,few,TRBV2,TGTGCCAGCAGTGTCGCGGGGGTCCAAGAGACCCAGTACTTC,CASSVAGVQETQYF
NA,TRBJ2-1,NA,TRBV27,TGTGCCAGCAGTTTCGGCGACCACAATGAGCAGTTCTTC,CASSFGDHNEQFF
NA,TRBJ1-2,NA,TRBV18,TGTGCCAGCTCACCATCGGAGATCTATGGCTACACCTTC,CASSPSEIYGYTF
NA,TRBJ1-5,NA,TRBV7-8,TGTGCCAGCAGCGCACCCGGTGGGCCCCAGCATTTT,CASSAPGGPQHF
TRBD1,TRBJ1-4,NA,TRBV11-2,TGTGCCAGCAGCCCCAGGTACCGGGACAGCCCCCAGGAGGAAAAACTGTTTTTT,CASSPRYRDSPQEEKLFF
NA,TRBJ2-7,medium-sized,TRBV7-7,TGTGCTAGCAGCTTGGGACAAGGGGACTACGAGCAGTACTTC,CASSLGQGDYEQYF